In this sample, the clone carrying this T cell receptor beta chain turned up once. The sample belongs to a study of blood T cell repertoires in COVID-19. The CDR3 totals 15 residues. Germline V gene sequence: CDR1 SGHNT, CDR2 YYREEE (reference sequence). The ends lost 3 bases at V and 5 bases at J; junction bases unmatched: 6. Under the authors' procedure: Researchers report that nucleated cell counts were estimated from reference gene primer amplification. TCRdb's copy holds only in-frame clones and misses some; the assay was immunoSEQ multiplex PCR. V, J and clone size derive from that table, while D and trimming were established from the DNA sequence. This repertoire shows 200,000 or so clones, under 90% found once; its top ten account for roughly a tenth.

The rearrangement joins TRBV5-4 to TRBJ1-1, with 11 bases that match TRBD1. This receptor was taken from a woman of 80 years or more with COVID-19, enrolled during active disease. The sequencing sample was made of peripheral blood. In DNA, the CDR3 is TGTGCCAGCAGCTCCCCCGGGACAGGGGGGACTGAAGCTTTCTTT. Translated, it gives CASSSPGTGGTEAFF.